This T cell receptor beta chain was profiled in a study of CD8 T cells in ankylosing spondylitis. Regarding the study as a whole: Reports say disease-linked clones showed up significantly more in matched ankylosing spondylitis synovial fluid. Reports of some motif variants in reactive arthritis synovial fluid and blood predate this one.

A single record per CDR3 protein comes from TCRdb applying MiXCR to the 5' RACE reads. The sample holds around 340,000 distinct CDR3 sequences, 20% to 25% seen once. Trimming removed 6 bases at V and 15 bases at J, with 15 bases between. The CDR3 totals 11 residues. A remark on this clonotype: Its antigen is unidentified.

The chain recombines TRBV12-3 or TRBV12-4 with TRBJ2-4, with D uncertain. Input material: blood, either unsorted or a sorted T cell fraction (not recorded which). The sequence came from a male donor with ankylosing spondylitis or in good health (not recorded which). The DNA for the CDR3 is TGTGCCAGCAGCCCCGGCCCCGCACGGTACTTC. It yields the protein CASSPGPARYF.